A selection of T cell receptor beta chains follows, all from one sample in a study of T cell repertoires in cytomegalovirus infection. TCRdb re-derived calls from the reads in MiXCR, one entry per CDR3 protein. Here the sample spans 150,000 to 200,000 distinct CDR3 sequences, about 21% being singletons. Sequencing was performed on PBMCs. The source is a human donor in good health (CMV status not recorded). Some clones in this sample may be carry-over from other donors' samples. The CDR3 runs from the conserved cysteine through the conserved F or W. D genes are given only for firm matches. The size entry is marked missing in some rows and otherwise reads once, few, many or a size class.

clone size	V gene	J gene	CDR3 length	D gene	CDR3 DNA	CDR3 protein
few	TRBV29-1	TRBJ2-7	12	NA	TGCAGCGTTGACGGGGAAGGTGACGAGCAGTACTTC	CSVDGEGDEQYF
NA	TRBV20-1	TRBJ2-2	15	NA	TGCAGTGCTAGTAGAGGGGCACCAAACACCGGGGAGCTGTTTTTT	CSASRGAPNTGELFF
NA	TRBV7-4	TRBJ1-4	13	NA	TGTGCCAGCAGCTTATCACGGGGCCATAGACTGTTTTTT	CASSLSRGHRLFF
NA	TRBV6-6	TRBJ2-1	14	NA	TGTGCCAGCAGTCGACTCGGACAGTACAATGAGCAGTTCTTC	CASSRLGQYNEQFF
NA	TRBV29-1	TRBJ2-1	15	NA	TGCAGCGTTGGTTCCAGGGCTAGGAGCGACAATGAGCAGTTCTTC	CSVGSRARSDNEQFF
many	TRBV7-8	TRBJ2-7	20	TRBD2	TGTGCCAGCAGCTTAGGGGTAGCCGGGACTAGCGGGGGAAGCTCCTACGAGCAGTACTTC	CASSLGVAGTSGGSSYEQYF
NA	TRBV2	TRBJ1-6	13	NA	TGTGCCAGCAGTTGGACCGAAAATTCACCCCTCCACTTT	CASSWTENSPLHF
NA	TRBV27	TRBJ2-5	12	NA	TGTGCCAGCAGTTCCACCTTCGAGACCCAGTACTTC	CASSSTFETQYF
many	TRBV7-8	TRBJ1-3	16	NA	TGTGCCAGCAGCTCCGGCCGGCCACTCTCTGGAAACACCATATATTTT	CASSSGRPLSGNTIYF
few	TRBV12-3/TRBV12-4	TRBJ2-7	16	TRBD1	TGTGCCAGCAGTTCGGGGGTACAGGGGGCTTGGGGCGAGCAGTACTTC	CASSSGVQGAWGEQYF
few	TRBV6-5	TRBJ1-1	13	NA	TGTGCCAGCAGACAGCGTCGGAACACTGAAGCTTTCTTT	CASRQRRNTEAFF
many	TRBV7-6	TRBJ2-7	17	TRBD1	TGTGCCAGCAGCTTAGTCCCCCCGGACAGGGGTTATCTCGAGCAGTACTTC	CASSLVPPDRGYLEQYF
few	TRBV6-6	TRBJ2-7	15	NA	TGTGCCAGCAGTTACTCGGGCACTTCCTCCTACGAGCAGTACTTC	CASSYSGTSSYEQYF
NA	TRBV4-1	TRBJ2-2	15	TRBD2	TGCGCCAGCAGCTACTCCGGGACTACTACCGGGGAGCTGTTTTTT	CASSYSGTTTGELFF
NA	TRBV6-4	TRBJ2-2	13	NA	TGTGCCAGCCGTGTTACGAACACCGGGGAGCTGTTTTTT	CASRVTNTGELFF
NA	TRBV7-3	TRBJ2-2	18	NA	TGTGCCAGCAGCTTACGGGGGAGGAGGAGCGAGAACACCGGGGAGCTGTTTTTT	CASSLRGRRSENTGELFF
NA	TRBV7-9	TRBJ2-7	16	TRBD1	TGTGCCAGCAGCTCCCCGGACAGGAAAAACTCCTACGAGCAGTACTTC	CASSSPDRKNSYEQYF
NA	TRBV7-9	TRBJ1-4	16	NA	TGTGCCAGCAGCCGACGAAACAGGGAAGCGGGTGAAAAACTGTTTTTT	CASSRRNREAGEKLFF
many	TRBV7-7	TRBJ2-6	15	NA	TGTGCTAGCAGCCCCTCTCTGGGGGGGGCCAACGTCCTGACTTTC	CASSPSLGGANVLTF
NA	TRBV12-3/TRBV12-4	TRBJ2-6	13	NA	TGTGCCAGCAGTTTTGGTGGGGCCAACGTCCTGACTTTC	CASSFGGANVLTF
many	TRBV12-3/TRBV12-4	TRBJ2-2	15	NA	TGTGCCAGCAGTTCCCCCTTTGGTTCGACCGGGGAGCTGTTTTTT	CASSSPFGSTGELFF
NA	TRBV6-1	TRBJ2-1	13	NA	TGTGCCAGCAGTGAAGTGTGGTACAATGAGCAGTTCTTC	CASSEVWYNEQFF
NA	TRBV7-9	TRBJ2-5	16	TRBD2	TGTGCCAGCAGCTCCCGGTCAGCGGGAACGCTGGAGACCCAGTACTTC	CASSSRSAGTLETQYF
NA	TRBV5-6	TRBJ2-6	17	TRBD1	TGTGCCAGCACCGAACAGGGGACCTCCTCTGGGGCCAACGTCCTGACTTTC	CASTEQGTSSGANVLTF
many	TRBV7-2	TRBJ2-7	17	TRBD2	TGTGCCAGCAGCTTAAGGCCAGGGACTAGCGCCTCCTACGAGCAGTACTTC	CASSLRPGTSASYEQYF
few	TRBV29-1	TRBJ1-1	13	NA	TGCAGCGCCTTAACCGGCGGGAACACTGAAGCTTTCTTT	CSALTGGNTEAFF
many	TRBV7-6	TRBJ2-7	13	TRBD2	TGTGCCAGCAGCTCACTAGCGACCTACGAGCAGTACTTC	CASSSLATYEQYF
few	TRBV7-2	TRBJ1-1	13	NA	TGTGCCAGCAGCTGGTCAGGGGCCACTGAAGCTTTCTTT	CASSWSGATEAFF
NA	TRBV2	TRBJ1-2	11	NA	TGTGCCAGCAGTGAAAACGTTGGCTACACCTTC	CASSENVGYTF
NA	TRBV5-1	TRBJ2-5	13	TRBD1	TGCGCCAGCAGCCTAGGACAGGAGGAGACCCAGTACTTC	CASSLGQEETQYF
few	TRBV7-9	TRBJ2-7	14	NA	TGTGCCGCCGCGAGCGCGATTTACTCCTACGAGCAGTACTTC	CAAASAIYSYEQYF
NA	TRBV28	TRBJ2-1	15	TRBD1	TGTGCCAGCCCCCCTACGGGACAGGTATACAATGAGCAGTTCTTC	CASPPTGQVYNEQFF
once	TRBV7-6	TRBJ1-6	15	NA	TGTGCCAGCAGCGACCCCGGGGCTACGAATTCACCCCTCCACTTT	CASSDPGATNSPLHF
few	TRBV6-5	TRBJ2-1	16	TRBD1	TGTGCCAGCAGTTACGAGTGGCAGGGGGCCTTGAATGAGCAGTTCTTC	CASSYEWQGALNEQFF
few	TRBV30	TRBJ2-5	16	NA	TGTGCCTGGACACCGATCGATACAGGGATCCGGGAGACCCAGTATTTC	CAWTPIDTGIRETQYF
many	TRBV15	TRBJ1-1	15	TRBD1	TGTGCCACCAGCAGCCCAGGGGGTAATAGAACTGAAGCTTTCTTT	CATSSPGGNRTEAFF
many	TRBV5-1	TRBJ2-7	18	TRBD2	TGCGCCAGCAGCTTGGTAGGGACTAGCGGGATGGGCTCCTACGAGCAGTACTTC	CASSLVGTSGMGSYEQYF
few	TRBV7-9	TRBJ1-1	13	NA	TGTGCCAGCAGCTTAGTCGTGGACACTGAAGCTTTCTTT	CASSLVVDTEAFF
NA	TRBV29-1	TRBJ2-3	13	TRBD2	TGCAGCGTTGAGTCTAGCGGAGGGGATACGCAGTATTTT	CSVESSGGDTQYF
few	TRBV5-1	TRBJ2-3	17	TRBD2	TGCGCCAGCAGCTACTGGACTAGCGGGGGGGCAGCAGATACGCAGTATTTT	CASSYWTSGGAADTQYF
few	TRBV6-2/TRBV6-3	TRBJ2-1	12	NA	TGTGCCAGCAGTTACAAGGAGCCTGAGCAGTTCTTC	CASSYKEPEQFF
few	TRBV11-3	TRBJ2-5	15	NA	TGTGCCAGCAGCTTCCGGGACAAATTCCAAGAGACCCAGTACTTC	CASSFRDKFQETQYF
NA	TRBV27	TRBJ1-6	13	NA	TGTGCCAGCGCTTCCAGGGAGGGCTCACCCCTCCACTTT	CASASREGSPLHF
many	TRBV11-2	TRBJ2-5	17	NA	TGTGCCAGCAGCAGTCTTGGAGGGGCGACAACTCTGGAGACCCAGTACTTC	CASSSLGGATTLETQYF
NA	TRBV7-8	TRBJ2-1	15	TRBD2	TGTGCCAGCAGCCCTGGGACTATCCCCCTCAATGAGCAGTTCTTC	CASSPGTIPLNEQFF